The subject of this entry is one TCR beta chain. What it recognizes is unknown. Sample donors were healthy Caucasian individuals that came from Russia, aged roughly 6 to 95. Extraction of total RNA produced a minimum of 6 micrograms from each sample. These data come from a study of blood T cells in healthy people across ages. Study-wide findings and caveats: Aged donors had fewer naive CD4+ cells and lower diversity than long-lived donors. Roughly linear declines in TCR beta diversity per million T cells occurred with age.

CDR3 length equals 15 residues. Trimming took 3 bases from V and 6 from J; bases not matched to a gene: 5. The germline CDR1 and CDR2 sequences are MNHNS and SASEGT. Combining a sample-barcoded 5' primer with a J-beta primer mix, a second PCR ran for about 6 to 11 cycles. Each CDR3 protein is one row after TCRdb ran MiXCR on the 5' RACE reads. The sample carries approximately 1.5 million distinct CDR3 sequences, about 35% recorded once. The clonotype was recovered from a woman under 40 in good health. This chain uses TRBV6-1 with TRBJ2-3, with 11 bases aligning to TRBD2. Material for sequencing was blood. Here the CDR3 reads CASSDSGRAVDTQYF. The CDR3 bases are TGTGCCAGCAGTGATAGCGGGAGGGCCGTGGATACGCAGTATTTT.